Each of the 24 T cell receptor beta chains below was sequenced from the same sample in a study of T cell responses to AZD1222 COVID-19 vaccine. Clones were read by immunoSEQ multiplex PCR, and TCRdb kept only the in-frame ones, dropping some. The sample contains roughly 110,000 clones, just over 90% of which appear only once. The material sequenced was peripheral blood, taken 28 days after the second AZD1222 dose. All receptors come from an adult who received the AZD1222 COVID-19 vaccine.

The chain links TRBV27 to TRBJ2-7, with 13 bases lining up with TRBD2. Germline CDR1 MNHEY, CDR2 SMNVEV (reference sequence). This CDR3 region has 15 residues. The V segment lost 3 bases and the J segment 3 bases; nucleotides outside the gene matches: 2. CDR3 nucleotides: TGTGCCAGCAGTTTCGGACTAGCGGGGGTCTACGAGCAGTACTTC. Translated: CASSFGLAGVYEQYF.

This clone came up once. CDR3 DNA: TGTGCCAGCAGTTTAAACAGCAATCAGCCCCAGCATTTT. It specifies CASSLNSNQPQHF. J is TRBJ1-5 and V is TRBV28; D is unresolved. Trimming removed 2 bases from V and 1 base from J, with 3 bases in between. Germline V CDR1 and CDR2: MDHEN, SYDVKM. The CDR3 totals 13 residues. The whole variable domain, filled in from reference TRBV28 and TRBJ1-5, reads DVKVTQSSRYLVKRTGEKVFLECVQDMDHENMFWYRQDPGLGLRLIYFSYDVKMKEKGDIPEGYSVSREKKERFSLILESASTNQTSMYLCASSLNSNQPQHFGDGTRLSIL.

The chain recombines TRBV7-2 with TRBJ2-7, with D uncertain. The CDR3 totals 14 residues. Germline values: CDR1 SGHTA, CDR2 FQGNSA. V was clipped by 4 bases and J by 0 bases, with 10 bases between them. In DNA, the CDR3 is TGTGCCAGCAGCTATCAGGTCTCCTCCTACGAGCAGTACTTC. Translation gives CASSYQVSSYEQYF. Full variable domain (rest looked up from reference TRBV7-2 and TRBJ2-7): GAGVSQSPSNKVTEKGKDVELRCDPISGHTALYWYRQSLGQGLEFLIYFQGNSAPDKSGLPSDRFSAERTGGSVSTLTIQRTQQEDSAVYLCASSYQVSSYEQYFGPGTRLTVT.

The V call is TRBV28, the J call TRBJ2-7, with 10 bases matching TRBD1. Germline CDR1 MDHEN, CDR2 SYDVKM. V gave up 6 bases and J gave up 10 bases; unmatched junction bases: 15. The CDR3 totals 15 residues. CDR3 coding DNA: TGTGCCAGCAGCCCCGCTAAAAAGGGGGACAGGGGACAGTACTTC. Amino acids: CASSPAKKGDRGQYF.

This clone was recorded a few times. The chain joins TRBV19 to TRBJ1-5; unclear D gene. Germline lookup yields CDR1 LNHDA and CDR2 SQIVND (reference sequence). Trimming removed 7 bases at V and 3 bases at J, with 10 bases between. The CDR3 runs to 13 residues. This CDR3 is CASTPGNNQPQHF. CDR3 DNA: TGTGCCAGTACCCCGGGGAACAATCAGCCCCAGCATTTT.

The gene calls are TRBV5-1 and TRBJ2-7; 7 bases match TRBD2. There are 15 residues in the CDR3. V was pared by 4 bases and J by 2 bases, with 9 bases of the junction left unmatched. CDR1 is SGHRS, CDR2 YFSETQ, per germline. The CDR3, as DNA: TGCGCCAGCAGCGTCTCTAGCGGTGAGCCCTACGAGCAGTACTTC. Protein product: CASSVSSGEPYEQYF.

The CDR3 reads CAWSSGQGRPSGANVLTF. The CDR3 coding sequence is TGTGCCTGGAGTTCCGGACAGGGGAGACCCTCTGGGGCCAACGTCCTGACTTTC. The chain links TRBV30 to TRBJ2-6; 9 nucleotides align to TRBD1. The junction had 8 bases not matched to a gene; V was cut back by 2 bases and J by 0 bases. Germline lookup yields CDR1 GTSNPN and CDR2 SVGIG (reference sequence). The CDR3 loop spans 18 amino acids.

The chain joins TRBV28 to TRBJ1-5, with TRBD1 as a possible D gene (6 bases). This CDR3 has 15 residues. Trimming left V 6 bases short and J 7 bases short, with 19 bases between. From germline, CDR1 is MDHEN and CDR2 SYDVKM. The CDR3 spells CASSQGQGRVQPQHF. The DNA for the CDR3 is TGTGCCAGCAGCCAGGGGCAGGGGAGGGTGCAGCCCCAGCATTTT.

This clone was seen a single time. CDR3 loop: CASSLGQGAPPLHF. CDR3 coding DNA: TGCGCCAGCAGCCTCGGGCAGGGGGCTCCACCCCTCCACTTT. The rearrangement joins TRBV4-1 to TRBJ1-6, with 8 bases fitting TRBD1. The germline CDR1 and CDR2 sequences are MGHRA and YSYEKL. Unmatched junction bases numbered 7, after V lost 4 bases and J lost 11 bases. The CDR3 consists of 14 residues.

The V gene is TRBV7-6, the J gene TRBJ2-7; weak D call: TRBD2 (6 bases). The CDR3 spans 13 residues. CDR1 is SGHVS and CDR2 is FNYEAQ in the germline V gene. Trimming shortened V by 0 bases and J by 6 bases, and 9 bases separated the two germline ends. The CDR3 coding sequence is TGTGCCAGCAGCTTAGCGGGGGGATCCGAGCAGTACTTC. Its protein product is CASSLAGGSEQYF.

The chain links TRBV6-4 to TRBJ2-1; 9 nucleotides align to TRBD2. Germline values: CDR1 MRHNA, CDR2 SNTAGT. The length of the CDR3 is 15 residues. The ends lost 5 bases at V and 7 bases at J; junction bases unmatched: 9. CDR3 sequence (DNA): TGTGCCAGCAGTAACGGTAGCGGGGGAGTAAATGAGCAGTTCTTC. Protein: CASSNGSGGVNEQFF.

Of note for this clone: A junction end diverges from the germline sequence, so it may reflect a read error. The J gene is TRBJ1-2, the V gene TRBV7-2; 8 nucleotides match TRBD1. The length of the CDR3 is 15 residues. The V gene's germline CDR1 is SGHTA and CDR2 FQGNSA. Here the CDR3 reads CASSLGGPRGRTVSF. The CDR3 nucleotides read TGTGCCAGCAGCTTAGGGGGGCCCAGGGGGCGGACCGTAAGCTTC. Complete variable domain (other parts from reference TRBV7-2 and TRBJ1-2): GAGVSQSPSNKVTEKGKDVELRCDPISGHTALYWYRQSLGQGLEFLIYFQGNSAPDKSGLPSDRFSAERTGGSVSTLTIQRTQQEDSAVYLCASSLGGPRGRTVSFGSGTRLTVV.

The chain employs TRBV28 and TRBJ2-7; 7 bases agree with TRBD2. Germline CDR1 and CDR2: MDHEN and SYDVKM. This CDR3 has 14 residues. Unmatched junction bases numbered 4, after V lost 4 bases and J lost 1 base. The CDR3 spells CASSSDGGSYEQYF. Here the CDR3 DNA reads TGTGCCAGCAGTTCGGACGGGGGGTCCTACGAGCAGTACTTC.

This chain uses TRBV21-1 with TRBJ2-7. TRBV21-1 is a recognized pseudogene. The CDR3 has 14 residues. In DNA form, the CDR3 reads TGTGCCAGCACCCCTGAGGGGCTACTACTCGAGCAGTACTTC. Translated: CASTPEGLLLEQYF.

The chain uses TRBV18 and TRBJ2-1, with TRBD1 matching 8 bases. V shed 2 bases and J 10 bases; nucleotides not matched to a gene: 4. Germline V gives CDR1 KGHSH, CDR2 LQKENI. The CDR3 extends over 13 amino acids. CDR3 DNA: TGTGCCAGCTCACCAGCGCGGGACAGGGAGCAGTTCTTC. As protein: CASSPARDREQFF. The full variable domain, with the rest looked up from reference TRBV18 and TRBJ2-1, is NAGVMQNPRHLVRRRGQEARLRCSPMKGHSHVYWYRQLPEEGLKFMVYLQKENIIDESGMPKERFSAEFPKEGPSILRIQQVVRGDSAAYFCASSPARDREQFFGPGTRLTVL.

The chain links TRBV12-3 or TRBV12-4 to TRBJ1-2; 7 bases fit TRBD1. This CDR3 region has 13 residues. The J segment lost 7 bases and the V segment lost 1 base, leaving 3 bases of the junction unmatched. Here the CDR3 reads CASSLVQGGGYTF. The CDR3 nucleotides read TGTGCCAGCAGTTTAGTTCAGGGGGGTGGCTACACCTTC.

The chain employs TRBV2 and TRBJ2-2, with 8 nucleotides matching TRBD2. The CDR3 runs to 14 residues. V trimming: 8 bases; J trimming: 1 base; junction bases outside the gene matches: 3. CDR1 is SNHLY, CDR2 FYNNEI, per germline. CDR3 DNA: TGTGCCAGCGTAGCGGGGTGGAACACCGGGGAGCTGTTTTTT. Its translation is CASVAGWNTGELFF.

CDR3 in amino acids: CASRGQGSYGYTF. Here the CDR3 DNA reads TGTGCCAGCAGGGGACAGGGTAGCTATGGCTACACCTTC. The chain couples TRBV2 to TRBJ1-2, with 9 bases aligning to TRBD1. Germline values: CDR1 SNHLY, CDR2 FYNNEI. Trimming removed 6 bases from V and 4 bases from J; junction bases left unmatched: 3. This CDR3 spans 13 amino acids.

This clone appeared a single time. This sequence joins TRBV15 and TRBJ2-1, with a tentative D call TRBD2 (6 bases). This CDR3 has 16 amino acids. The V end was cut by 4 bases, the J end by 6 bases, with 19 bases between. Germline lookup yields CDR1 LNHNV and CDR2 YYDKDF (reference sequence). The CDR3 coding sequence is TGTGCCACCAGCACCTCCGGGACTCCTAATATCAATGAGCAGTTCTTC. Its protein product is CATSTSGTPNINEQFF.

The V call is TRBV6-5, the J call TRBJ1-6; 7 bases are a match to TRBD1. Germline CDR1 is MNHEY and CDR2 is SVGAGI. The CDR3 runs to 14 residues. Trimming at V came to 6 bases and at J to 7 bases, leaving 6 bases not matched to a gene. The CDR3 spells CASSRGQINSPLHF. The DNA of the CDR3 is TGTGCCAGCAGCCGGGGACAGATAAATTCACCCCTCCACTTT.

The chain employs TRBV5-1 and TRBJ2-3; D may be TRBD2 (6 bases). The CDR3 is 15 amino acids. Between the trimmed V and J ends, which lost 0 bases and 0 bases, there was a span of 8 bases. The germline CDR1 and CDR2 sequences are SGHRS and YFSETQ. This chain's CDR3 is CASSLALASTDTQYF. The CDR3 DNA reads TGCGCCAGCAGCTTGGCCCTAGCGAGCACAGATACGCAGTATTTT.

The chain couples TRBV18 to TRBJ2-7; D unclear. Per the germline V gene, CDR1 is KGHSH and CDR2 is LQKENI. Trimming shortened V by 2 bases and J by 0 bases, and 8 bases separated the two germline ends. There are 14 residues in the CDR3. CDR3 residues: CASSPSINSYEQYF. CDR3 DNA sequence: TGTGCCAGCTCACCATCCATTAACTCCTACGAGCAGTACTTC.

The rearrangement joins TRBV6-5 to TRBJ1-1; D may be TRBD1 (6 bases). Germline V gene lookup returns CDR1 MNHEY and CDR2 SVGAGI. The V end was cut by 4 bases, the J end by 6 bases, with 12 bases between. The length of the CDR3 is 13 residues. The CDR3 is CASSLGARAEAFF. The CDR3 DNA reads TGTGCCAGCAGTTTGGGGGCGCGGGCTGAAGCTTTCTTT.

The J gene is TRBJ1-1, the V gene TRBV15; D perhaps matches TRBD1 (6 bases). The CDR3 is made up of 15 amino acids. Germline V gene data show CDR1 as LNHNV and CDR2 as YYDKDF (reference sequence). V was pared by 2 bases and J by 2 bases, with 12 bases between. Here the CDR3 DNA reads TGTGCCACCAGCAGAACCAAGGACAGTAACACTGAAGCTTTCTTT. This codes for CATSRTKDSNTEAFF.